These 3 T cell receptor beta chains share one sample of origin, sequenced in a study of cytomegalovirus exposure and HLA in healthy donors (dated by TCRdb to about 2017). The library came from the immunoSEQ multiplex PCR assay. Held by TCRdb, this immuneACCESS table contains in-frame sequences only and omits some clones. Under half of the omission traces to an unresolved V gene where checked; the cause of the rest is unknown. This sample is represented by around 220,000 clones; almost 90% of them were singletons. The ten top clones hold just under 3% of the sample. Sequencing used PBMCs. These receptors were collected from a woman between 18 and 29 years old in good health and CMV-seronegative.

This clone was recorded only once. The chain employs TRBV21-1 and TRBJ1-5; TRBD1, the table's D call, was not compared with the DNA. TRBV21-1 is given as a pseudogene. The CDR3 totals 15 residues. This chain's CDR3 is CASSNSGQGNQPQHF. The DNA for the CDR3 is TGTGCCAGCAGCAATTCGGGACAGGGTAATCAGCCCCAGCATTTT.

The chain employs TRBV7-2 and TRBJ2-7; TRBD2 agrees at 9 bases. Germline CDR1 is SGHTA and CDR2 is FQGNSA. The CDR3 sequence is 15 residues long. J gave up 5 bases and V 5 bases, and 10 bases lay outside the gene matches. The chain's CDR3 is CASSLSGRTTHEQYF. DNA for the CDR3: TGTGCCAGCAGCCTCAGCGGGAGGACAACACACGAGCAGTACTTC.

V and J are TRBV7-8 and TRBJ2-7, with a weak D call TRBD2 (6 bases). Germline values: CDR1 SGHVS, CDR2 FQNEAQ. V shed 3 bases and J shed 4 bases, with 25 bases lying between them. The CDR3 is 18 residues long. The CDR3 here is CASSFPSQGGGKFYEQYF. CDR3 bases: TGTGCCAGCAGCTTCCCTTCTCAAGGAGGCGGGAAGTTTTACGAGCAGTACTTC.